Shown below are 32 T cell receptor beta chains from a single sample sequenced in a study of PD-1 blockade in classical Hodgkin lymphoma. Time point of the sample: cycle 4 day 1 (C4D1), after more than five weeks of nivolumab. After autologous stem cell transplantation all patients relapsed, and prior brentuximab vedotin exposure differed between cohorts. The method was immunoSEQ multiplex PCR; TCRdb's version includes in-frame clones alone and lacks a portion of them. Here the sample spans fewer than 95,000 clones, 75% to 85% being singletons. The sequencing here drew on peripheral blood mononuclear cells (PBMCs), taken before the fourth cycle of nivolumab. The receptor set was obtained from a human donor with classical Hodgkin lymphoma.

J is TRBJ2-5 and V is TRBV29-1; D unclear. Germline V gives CDR1 SQVTM, CDR2 ANQGSEA. V lost 4 bases, J lost 5 bases, and 5 bases lay in between. This CDR3 comprises 10 residues. The CDR3 reads CSVAGETQYF. The CDR3 nucleotides read TGCAGCGTTGCCGGCGAGACCCAGTACTTC.

This chain uses TRBV7-9 with TRBJ2-1, with D unclear. Germline-derived CDR1 and CDR2 are SEHNR and FQNEAQ (reference sequence). This CDR3 is 12 amino acids long. V was trimmed by 5 bases and J by 5 bases, leaving 7 bases between them. The CDR3 nucleotides are TGTGCCAGCAGCCGTTTTCACAATGAGCAGTTCTTC. Protein: CASSRFHNEQFF.

The rearrangement joins TRBV27 to TRBJ2-7; 8 positions agree with TRBD2. This CDR3 is built from 16 residues. From germline, CDR1 is MNHEY and CDR2 SMNVEV (reference sequence). The V segment lost 2 bases and the J segment 6 bases; nucleotides outside the gene matches: 12. The CDR3 region is CASSLPPGLGQREQYF. CDR3 in DNA: TGTGCCAGCAGTTTACCCCCGGGACTAGGGCAGCGCGAGCAGTACTTC.

This chain uses TRBV5-1 with TRBJ1-2; TRBD1 matches 8 bases. V trimming: 4 bases; J trimming: 10 bases; junction bases outside the gene matches: 6. Germline loops: CDR1 SGHRS, CDR2 YFSETQ. The CDR3 spans 12 residues. The CDR3 spells CASSTTGQDYTF. CDR3 sequence (DNA): TGCGCCAGCAGCACGACGGGACAGGACTACACCTTC.

This clone was picked up a small number of times. V is TRBV7-2 and J is TRBJ2-7; D remains ambiguous. Between the trimmed V and J ends, which lost 0 bases and 4 bases, there was a span of 7 bases. Germline loops: CDR1 SGHTA, CDR2 FQGNSA. The CDR3 extends over 13 amino acids. CDR3 sequence (DNA): TGTGCCAGCAGCTTAGCAAAGGGTTACGAGCAGTACTTC. Protein sequence: CASSLAKGYEQYF.

This sequence joins TRBV28 and TRBJ1-2; D is uncertain. The CDR3 loop spans 12 amino acids. Per the germline V gene, CDR1 is MDHEN and CDR2 is SYDVKM. Trimming took off 5 bases at V and 4 bases at J, with 8 bases between the two ends. CDR3: CASSLRTYGYTF. CDR3 nucleotides: TGTGCCAGCAGTCTACGGACCTATGGCTACACCTTC.

This clone was observed a single time. The rearrangement uses TRBV10-3 and TRBJ1-3; D uncertain. V was clipped by 5 bases and J by 1 base, with 12 bases between them. The CDR3 contains 15 residues. The germline CDR1 and CDR2 sequences are ENHRY and SYGVKD. This chain's CDR3 is CAISQLLSSGNTIYF. CDR3 coding DNA: TGTGCCATCAGTCAACTACTGTCATCTGGAAACACCATATATTTT.

This chain connects TRBV27 to TRBJ1-2, with TRBD1 as a possible D gene (6 bases). Germline CDR1 and CDR2: MNHEY and SMNVEV (reference sequence). Trimming took off 6 bases at V and 7 bases at J, with 15 bases between the two ends. The CDR3 has 13 residues. The CDR3 sequence is CASRGTVGGGYTF. The CDR3 DNA reads as TGTGCCAGCAGGGGGACCGTAGGGGGTGGCTACACCTTC.

This chain uses TRBV18 with TRBJ1-1; D is ambiguous. Germline CDR1 KGHSH, CDR2 LQKENI. The V end lost 5 bases, the J end lost 4 bases, and 11 bases lay between the germline ends. The CDR3 length is 13 residues. DNA for the CDR3: TGTGCCAGCTCATCCCCCTACCCCACTGAAGCTTTCTTT. It yields the protein CASSSPYPTEAFF.

This chain connects TRBV5-1 to TRBJ2-7; D is unclear. Germline CDR1 SGHRS, CDR2 YFSETQ. The CDR3 covers 17 residues. Trimming took off 2 bases at V and 4 bases at J, with 22 bases between the two ends. In DNA form, the CDR3 reads TGCGCCAGCAGCTTCGGTGACTCCCCGTCCGTCCCTTACGAGCAGTACTTC. As protein: CASSFGDSPSVPYEQYF.

The chain carries TRBV10-1 and TRBJ2-2; 10 bases match TRBD2. Per germline, CDR1 WNHNN and CDR2 SYGVQD (reference sequence). V lost 3 bases and J lost 1; bases outside the gene matches: 5. The CDR3 totals 17 residues. In nucleotides, the CDR3 is TGCGCCAGCAGTGAAAGACTAGCGGGTTGGAACACCGGGGAGCTGTTTTTT. It translates to CASSERLAGWNTGELFF.

This clone showed up just once. V gene TRBV11-3 combines with J gene TRBJ2-1; TRBD2 aligns across 10 bases. The CDR3 runs to 14 residues. V gave up 3 bases and J gave up 9 bases; unmatched junction bases: 5. Germline loops: CDR1 SGHNT, CDR2 YENEEA. CDR3 sequence reads: CASSFSGRAGEQFF. In DNA form, the CDR3 reads TGTGCCAGCAGCTTCAGCGGGAGGGCCGGTGAGCAGTTCTTC.

This clone has more than one count but fewer than ten. For the CDR3, the DNA is TGTGCCAGCTCCCGTGACAGGGGATACAATGAGCAGTTCTTC. Residues: CASSRDRGYNEQFF. The rearrangement uses TRBV7-8 and TRBJ2-1, with 8 positions matching TRBD1. Looked up from germline, CDR1 is SGHVS and CDR2 is FQNEAQ. The CDR3 contains 14 residues. V lost 8 bases and J lost 4; bases outside the gene matches: 7.

V gene TRBV11-1 combines with J gene TRBJ2-3, with D possibly TRBD1 on 6 matching bases. This CDR3 is built from 14 residues. From germline, CDR1 is SGHAT and CDR2 FQDESV (reference sequence). Trimming left V 8 bases short and J 5 bases short, with 17 bases between. This chain's CDR3 is CASAQGPEQDTQYF. DNA for the CDR3: TGTGCCAGCGCCCAGGGGCCAGAACAAGATACGCAGTATTTT.

The V gene is TRBV7-2, the J gene TRBJ2-3; the D is unclear. Trimming left V 5 bases short and J 4 bases short, with 7 bases between. CDR1 is SGHTA and CDR2 is FQGNSA in the germline V gene. The length of the CDR3 is 12 residues. The CDR3 loop reads CASSPASDTQYF. In DNA, the CDR3 is TGTGCCAGCAGCCCCGCTTCAGATACGCAGTATTTT.

This clone has only one observation. V and J are TRBV19 and TRBJ1-5, with 8 bases that match TRBD1. With 7 bases clipped from V and 7 bases from J, the junction kept 6 bases outside the gene matches. This CDR3 is 13 amino acids long. The germline V gene has CDR1 LNHDA and CDR2 SQIVND (reference sequence). CDR3 nucleotides: TGTGCCAGTATCGGACAGGGTAGACAGCCCCAGCATTTT. This gives the protein CASIGQGRQPQHF.

The rearrangement joins TRBV28 to TRBJ1-5; TRBD1 matches 9 bases. Unmatched junction bases numbered 1, after V lost 6 bases and J lost 1 base. Germline V gene sequence: CDR1 MDHEN, CDR2 SYDVKM. The CDR3 has 14 amino acids. CDR3 region: CASRTGGSNQPQHF. Here the CDR3 DNA reads TGTGCCAGCAGGACAGGGGGAAGCAATCAGCCCCAGCATTTT.

This clone has just one count. The V gene is TRBV6-1, the J gene TRBJ1-5; D call uncertain. This CDR3 contains 13 residues. V was shortened by 8 bases and J by 7 bases, with 15 bases between the two germline ends. Germline lookup yields CDR1 MNHNS and CDR2 SASEGT. CDR3 sequence reads: CASSPGLRQPQHF. CDR3 sequence (DNA): TGTGCCAGCTCCCCCGGCCTTCGGCAGCCCCAGCATTTT.

The J gene is TRBJ1-4, the V gene TRBV28; 9 bases match TRBD1. The CDR3 length is 14 residues. Germline V gives CDR1 MDHEN, CDR2 SYDVKM. J gave up 6 bases and V 6 bases, and 5 bases lay outside the gene matches. CDR3 in DNA: TGTGCCAGCAGAGGGACAGGGTTTCATGAAAAACTGTTTTTT. The encoded protein is CASRGTGFHEKLFF.

The chain combines TRBV7-2 with TRBJ1-3, with a weak D call TRBD1 (5 bases). This CDR3 comprises 15 residues. Trimming took off 1 base at V and 2 bases at J, with 9 bases between the two ends. CDR1 is SGHTA and CDR2 is FQGNSA in the germline V gene. In nucleotides, the CDR3 is TGTGCCAGCAGCTTAGGTTTCAGGGCTGGAAACACCATATATTTT. This translates into CASSLGFRAGNTIYF.

The chain recombines TRBV2 with TRBJ2-5; the D is unclear. Trimming removed 4 bases at V and 7 bases at J, with 10 bases between. This CDR3 is built from 12 residues. Germline assignment: CDR1 SNHLY and CDR2 FYNNEI. The CDR3 loop reads CASSAVDTTQYF. Here the CDR3 DNA reads TGTGCCAGCAGTGCGGTGGATACGACCCAGTACTTC. Filled out from reference TRBV2 and TRBJ2-5, the complete variable domain reads EPEVTQTPSHQVTQMGQEVILRCVPISNHLYFYWYRQILGQKVEFLVSFYNNEISEKSEIFDDQFSVERPDGSNFTLKIRSTKLEDSAMYFCASSAVDTTQYFGPGTRLLVL.

V and J are TRBV7-9 and TRBJ2-1; possible D gene TRBD2, 6 bases. The CDR3 has 17 amino acids. CDR1 is SEHNR, CDR2 FQNEAQ, per germline (reference sequence). V shed 7 bases and J shed 0 bases, with 19 bases lying between them. The CDR3 bases are TGTGCCAGCACCTACATGCGGGGCGGCCCCTCCTACAATGAGCAGTTCTTC. Amino acid sequence: CASTYMRGGPSYNEQFF. The variable domain in full, completed from reference TRBV7-9 and TRBJ2-1, reads DTGVSQNPRHKITKRGQNVTFRCDPISEHNRLYWYRQTLGQGPEFLTYFQNEAQLEKSRLLSDRFSAERPKGSFSTLEIQRTEQGDSAMYLCASTYMRGGPSYNEQFFGPGTRLTVL.

In its sample, this clone was seen a few times. This chain uses TRBV25-1 with TRBJ1-2; D not certain. Trimming removed 0 bases from V and 4 bases from J, with 3 bases in between. Looked up from germline, CDR1 is MGHDK and CDR2 is SYGVNS. The CDR3 is 12 amino acids. As DNA, the CDR3 is TGTGCCAGCAGTGAATACTCCTATGGCTACACCTTC. This translates into CASSEYSYGYTF.

The chain carries TRBV10-3 and TRBJ1-2, with D maybe TRBD1 (6 bases). The CDR3 is 14 amino acids. Germline CDR1 is ENHRY and CDR2 is SYGVKD. The ends were cut back, 0 bases at V and 6 bases at J, with 11 bases in the middle. The CDR3 reads CAISESWKGDGYTF. CDR3 bases: TGTGCCATCAGTGAGTCGTGGAAGGGGGATGGCTACACCTTC.

V gene TRBV5-1 combines with J gene TRBJ2-3; the D is unclear. This CDR3 is 15 amino acids long. Germline loops: CDR1 SGHRS, CDR2 YFSETQ. Trimming took off 4 bases at V and 1 base at J, with 13 bases between the two ends. The CDR3 sequence: CASSRDGFGTDTQYF. In DNA, the CDR3 is TGCGCCAGCAGCCGAGACGGCTTCGGCACAGATACGCAGTATTTT.

The V call is TRBV6-5, the J call TRBJ2-7; D not certain. The V and J ends lost 4 bases and 2 bases respectively, with 6 bases between them. CDR1 and CDR2 (germline): MNHEY, SVGAGI. This CDR3 region has 12 residues. CDR3 protein: CASSSRPYEQYF. The CDR3, as DNA: TGTGCCAGCAGTTCCCGCCCCTACGAGCAGTACTTC.

About this clone: At one end, the junction sequence differs from germline, possibly due to a read error. The rearrangement links TRBV10-3 to TRBJ2-3, with 7 bases identical to TRBD1. In germline, CDR1 is ENHRY, CDR2 SYGVKD. The CDR3 length is 12 residues. CDR3 sequence (DNA): TGTGCCATCAATGAGGGGGCCGATACGCAGTATTTT. Its protein is CAINEGADTQYF.

The chain carries TRBV21-1 and TRBJ2-7; the table's D call of TRBD2 was not tested on the DNA. TRBV21-1 counts as a pseudogene. The CDR3 has 16 amino acids. CDR3 sequence (DNA): TGTGCCAGCAGCAAGACCGCCCGTCGGGGATACTACGAGCAGTACTTC. Encoded protein: CASSKTARRGYYEQYF.

The CDR3 sequence is CASSPTSGNEQYF. CDR3 nucleotides: TGTGCCAGCAGCCCTACTTCTGGGAACGAGCAGTACTTC. This chain links TRBV7-2 with TRBJ2-7; D not certain. The CDR3 spans 13 residues. Germline CDR1 SGHTA, CDR2 FQGNSA. The germline V and J ends were trimmed by 5 bases and 5 bases, with 13 bases remaining between them.

This sequence joins TRBV6-1 and TRBJ1-1, with D possibly being TRBD1 (5 bases). Per the germline V gene, CDR1 is MNHNS and CDR2 is SASEGT. The CDR3 has 16 amino acids. V lost 4 bases to trimming and J lost 0 bases, with 15 bases between them. The CDR3 loop reads CASSAPPGRLNTEAFF. CDR3 nucleotide sequence: TGTGCCAGCAGTGCACCACCGGGACGGCTGAACACTGAAGCTTTCTTT.

The chain links TRBV10-3 to TRBJ2-7; TRBD1 or TRBD2 may be the D gene (5 bases each). V was cut by 4 bases and J by 2 bases, with 9 bases left in between. The CDR3 runs 13 residues. Germline values: CDR1 ENHRY, CDR2 SYGVKD. CDR3 amino acids: CAISGGSPYEQYF. CDR3 coding DNA: TGTGCCATCAGTGGGGGGAGTCCCTACGAGCAGTACTTC.

The rearrangement links TRBV5-6 to TRBJ1-1; a possible D gene is TRBD1 (5 bases). This CDR3 spans 14 amino acids. V was clipped by 2 bases and J by 1 base, with 9 bases between them. The germline CDR1 and CDR2 sequences are SGHDT and YYEEEE. The CDR3 is CASSFVQGNTEAFF. The CDR3 coding sequence is TGTGCCAGCAGCTTCGTGCAGGGGAACACTGAAGCTTTCTTT.